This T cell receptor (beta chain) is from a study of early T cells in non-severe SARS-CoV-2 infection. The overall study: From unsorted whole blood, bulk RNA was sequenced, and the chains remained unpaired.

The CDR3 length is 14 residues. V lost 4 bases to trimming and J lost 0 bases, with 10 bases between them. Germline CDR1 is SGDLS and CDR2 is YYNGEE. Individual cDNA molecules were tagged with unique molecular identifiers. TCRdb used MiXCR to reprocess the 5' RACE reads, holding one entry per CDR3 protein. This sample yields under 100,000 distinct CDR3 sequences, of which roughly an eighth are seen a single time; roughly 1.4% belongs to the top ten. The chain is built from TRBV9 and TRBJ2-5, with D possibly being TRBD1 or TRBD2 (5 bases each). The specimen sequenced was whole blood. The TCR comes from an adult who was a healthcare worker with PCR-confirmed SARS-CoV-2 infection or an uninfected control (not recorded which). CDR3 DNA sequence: TGTGCCAGCAGCCAAGGGACGTACCAAGAGACCCAGTACTTC. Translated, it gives CASSQGTYQETQYF.